Below are 16 T cell receptor beta chains sequenced from a single sample in a study of cytomegalovirus exposure and HLA in healthy donors (dated by TCRdb to about 2017). Receptors were amplified or captured by the immunoSEQ multiplex PCR assay. A mixture of 60 forward primers for TCR Vbeta segments and 13 reverse primers for TCR Jbeta segments was used in the multiplex PCR. The immuneACCESS repertoire file appears here via TCRdb, limited to in-frame rearrangements. These files lack a portion of the clones; in checked studies, under half of the deficit traces to unresolved V genes, and the cause of the others is not known. The sample yields 49,000 or so clones; 65% to 85% were counted once. Around 2.5% of the sample rests with the top ten. Sequenced material: PBMCs. These receptors came from a boy younger than 18 in good health and CMV-seropositive.

The chain is built from TRBV21-1 and TRBJ2-5; the DNA was not used to check the table's D call, TRBD2. TRBV21-1 is an annotated pseudogene. The CDR3 totals 10 residues. CDR3 in DNA: TGTGCCAGAAGAATAGGGGAGGGGTACTTC. This encodes CARRIGEGYF.

The chain is built from TRBV7-8 and TRBJ1-1; no definite D call. This CDR3 comprises 16 residues. Trimming removed 6 bases from V and 0 bases from J, with 17 bases in between. Germline V gene data show CDR1 as SGHVS and CDR2 as FQNEAQ. The CDR3 spells CASSQPTHGVNTEAFF. In nucleotides, the CDR3 is TGTGCCAGCAGTCAACCCACACACGGGGTGAACACTGAAGCTTTCTTT.

The chain couples TRBV2 to TRBJ2-4; TRBD2 is a possible D gene (6 bases). The germline gives CDR1 SNHLY, CDR2 FYNNEI. Trimming took off 0 bases at V and 2 bases at J, with 11 bases between the two ends. The CDR3 runs 16 residues. In DNA form, the CDR3 reads TGTGCCAGCAGTGAAGCGCTAGGGAGGACCAAAAACATTCAGTACTTC. Encoded protein: CASSEALGRTKNIQYF.

V usage is TRBV11-2 and J usage is TRBJ2-5; a weak D match, TRBD1 (6 bases). The germline gives CDR1 SGHAT, CDR2 FQNNGV. V was pared by 5 bases and J by 2 bases, with 15 bases between. The CDR3 runs 15 residues. Here the CDR3 reads CASSHRTARQETQYF. CDR3 nucleotide sequence: TGTGCCAGCAGCCATCGGACAGCTCGTCAAGAGACCCAGTACTTC.

The chain links TRBV7-9 to TRBJ2-2; D remains unclear. CDR1 and CDR2 from the germline V gene are SEHNR and FQNEAQ (reference sequence). V shed 3 bases and J shed 6 bases, with 11 bases lying between them. There are 14 residues in the CDR3. CDR3 DNA sequence: TGTGCCAGCAGCTTGCCTGCCAAGCCCGGGGAGCTGTTTTTT. This codes for CASSLPAKPGELFF. The variable domain in full, completed from reference TRBV7-9 and TRBJ2-2, reads DTGVSQNPRHKITKRGQNVTFRCDPISEHNRLYWYRQTLGQGPEFLTYFQNEAQLEKSRLLSDRFSAERPKGSFSTLEIQRTEQGDSAMYLCASSLPAKPGELFFGEGSRLTVL.

The chain joins TRBV27 to TRBJ2-5, with D possibly being TRBD1 (5 bases). CDR1 MNHEY and CDR2 SMNVEV come from the germline V gene (reference sequence). The CDR3 has 13 amino acids. V lost 8 bases and J 7 bases, leaving 17 bases between the germline ends. The CDR3 is CASAGHSVGTQYF. In DNA form, the CDR3 reads TGTGCCAGCGCAGGACACTCTGTGGGGACCCAGTACTTC.

The V call is TRBV29-1, the J call TRBJ2-5; D is possibly TRBD2 (5 bases). The germline V gene encodes CDR1 SQVTM and CDR2 ANQGSEA. The V end lost 3 bases, the J end lost 5 bases, and 28 bases lay between the germline ends. The CDR3 has 18 residues. In nucleotides, the CDR3 is TGCAGCGTTGATGACGGCGGCAGGACTGGTATAACTAAGGAGACCCAGTACTTC. Its translation: CSVDDGGRTGITKETQYF.

Note on this clone: Germline is not matched at one junction end, which may reflect a read error. J is TRBJ1-3 and V is TRBV7-9; maybe TRBD1 (6 bases). The germline V gene has CDR1 SEHNR and CDR2 FQNEAQ (reference sequence). The CDR3 extends over 17 amino acids. The CDR3 DNA is TGTTCCAGCAGCTCGACCCATTCGGACAGCTTTGGGTACACCATATATTTT. Encoded protein: CSSSSTHSDSFGYTIYF.

This chain's CDR3 is CASGPPGHSETQYF. The CDR3 DNA sequence: TGTGCCAGCGGACCACCGGGACACTCAGAGACCCAGTACTTC. The genes are TRBV27 and TRBJ2-5; tentatively, D is TRBD1 (6 bases). Trimming pared 8 bases from V and 4 bases from J, leaving 17 bases between. The germline V gene encodes CDR1 MNHEY and CDR2 SMNVEV (reference sequence). CDR3 length: 14 residues.

This clone was observed a handful of times. The chain uses TRBV10-3 and TRBJ1-1; tentatively, D is TRBD1 (6 bases). The V end was cut by 0 bases, the J end by 1 base, with 12 bases between. This CDR3 has 16 residues. The germline V gene encodes CDR1 ENHRY and CDR2 SYGVKD. This CDR3 is CAISESRTAPNTEAFF. CDR3 nucleotide sequence: TGTGCCATCAGTGAGTCGAGGACAGCCCCGAACACTGAAGCTTTCTTT.

V usage is TRBV7-2 and J usage is TRBJ1-3; D uncertain. CDR3 length equals 15 residues. The V gene's germline CDR1 is SGHTA and CDR2 FQGNSA. V was shortened by 5 bases and J by 4 bases, with 15 bases between the two germline ends. CDR3 sequence (DNA): TGTGCCAGCAGCGCCCTCGGACCGGGGGGAAACACCATATATTTT. Amino acids: CASSALGPGGNTIYF.

The rearrangement links TRBV5-1 to TRBJ2-7; 8 bases align to TRBD2. V dropped 2 bases and J dropped 3; count of bases not matched to a gene: 4. Germline V CDR1 and CDR2: SGHRS, YFSETQ. The CDR3 runs 14 residues. In nucleotides, the CDR3 is TGCGCCAGCAGCTTAGAACGGGGGGGCTACGAGCAGTACTTC. Amino acids: CASSLERGGYEQYF.

The chain uses TRBV5-6 and TRBJ2-1, with TRBD2 matching over 9 bases. V trimming: 3 bases; J trimming: 5 bases; junction bases outside the gene matches: 6. The CDR3 has 15 residues. Germline V gene sequence: CDR1 SGHDT, CDR2 YYEEEE. CDR3 amino acids: CASSSAGGLNNEQFF. The DNA of the CDR3 is TGTGCCAGCAGCTCCGCGGGGGGGCTTAACAATGAGCAGTTCTTC.

The chain combines TRBV4-1 with TRBJ2-1; D is perhaps TRBD2 (5 bases). The CDR3 consists of 13 residues. Germline values: CDR1 MGHRA, CDR2 YSYEKL. Between the trimmed V and J ends, which lost 1 base and 7 bases, there was a span of 8 bases. The CDR3 is CASSQGGVNEQFF. CDR3 coding DNA: TGCGCCAGCAGCCAAGGGGGAGTAAATGAGCAGTTCTTC.

The chain couples TRBV7-2 to TRBJ2-7; the match to TRBD2 covers 10 bases. CDR1 is SGHTA and CDR2 is FQGNSA in the germline V gene. J lost 0 bases, V lost 5 bases, and 4 bases had no gene match. The CDR3 length is 15 residues. CDR3 residues: CASSESSGSSYEQYF. DNA for the CDR3: TGTGCCAGCAGCGAATCTAGCGGGAGCTCCTACGAGCAGTACTTC.

The genes are TRBV29-1 and TRBJ2-5; TRBD2 matches at 8 bases. The better agreement between TRBJ2-7 and the DNA end casts doubt on the J call. The CDR3 length is 13 residues. In germline, CDR1 is SQVTM, CDR2 ANQGSEA. CDR3 sequence reads: CSASGGGPYEQYF. The CDR3 region has the DNA TGCAGCGCTTCGGGGGGGGGCCCCTACGAGCAGTACTTC.